The T cell receptor beta chain described here comes from a study of T-cell memory formation after mild COVID-19. For the study at large: Among the donors, TCR clusters were largely specific to each donor. Overall study results and limits: A balance of CD4 and CD8 characterized clones contracting day 15 to 85, whereas later expanders leaned CD4+. Cross-reactive memory apparently joined, as some responding clones appeared in pre-infection memory.

TCRalpha and TCRbeta libraries used 5'RACE with constant-segment primers and UMIs. TCRdb processed the 5' RACE reads anew with MiXCR; each CDR3 protein has one entry. The sample contains over 95,000 distinct CDR3 sequences, over 20% of which appear only once. The CDR3 runs to 15 residues. Germline V gives CDR1 LNHNV, CDR2 YYDKDF (reference sequence). Trimming pared 7 bases from V and 5 bases from J, leaving 20 bases between. This clonotype has more than one count but fewer than ten. The antigen is undetermined. The origin of this receptor is a man aged 18-30 years who had mild COVID-19 (a few samples of this study predate the infection). Cell type and time point are not known. What was sequenced was PBMCs or a T cell subset sorted from them (not recorded which). The gene calls are TRBV15 and TRBJ2-5, with a tentative D call TRBD2 (6 bases). CDR3 sequence (DNA): TGTGCCACCACCCAATCGGAGGGTAAAGTGGAGACCCAGTACTTC. Protein product: CATTQSEGKVETQYF.